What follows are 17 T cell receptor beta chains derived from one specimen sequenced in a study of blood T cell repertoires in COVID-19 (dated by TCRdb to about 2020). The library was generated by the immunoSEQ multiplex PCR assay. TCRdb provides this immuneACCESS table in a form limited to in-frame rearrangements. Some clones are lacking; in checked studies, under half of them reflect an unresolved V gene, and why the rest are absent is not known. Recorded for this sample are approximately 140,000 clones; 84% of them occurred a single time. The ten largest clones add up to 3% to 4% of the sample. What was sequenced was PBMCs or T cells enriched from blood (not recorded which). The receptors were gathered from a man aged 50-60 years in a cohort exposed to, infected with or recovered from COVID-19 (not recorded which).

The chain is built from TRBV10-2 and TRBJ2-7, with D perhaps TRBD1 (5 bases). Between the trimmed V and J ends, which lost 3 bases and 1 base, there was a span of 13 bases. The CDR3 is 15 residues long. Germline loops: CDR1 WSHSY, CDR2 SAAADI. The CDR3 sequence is CASSDAQGTSYEQYF. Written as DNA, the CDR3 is TGCGCCAGCAGTGATGCCCAGGGCACGTCCTACGAGCAGTACTTC.

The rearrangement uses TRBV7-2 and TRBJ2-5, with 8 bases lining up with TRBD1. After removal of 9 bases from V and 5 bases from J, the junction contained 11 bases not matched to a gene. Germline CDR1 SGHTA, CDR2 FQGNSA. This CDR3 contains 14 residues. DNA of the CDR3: TGTGCCAGTTCGGGGCAGGGGGCTGGGGAGACCCAGTACTTC. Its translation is CASSGQGAGETQYF. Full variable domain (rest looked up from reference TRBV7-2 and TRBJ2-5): GAGVSQSPSNKVTEKGKDVELRCDPISGHTALYWYRQSLGQGLEFLIYFQGNSAPDKSGLPSDRFSAERTGGSVSTLTIQRTQQEDSAVYLCASSGQGAGETQYFGPGTRLLVL.

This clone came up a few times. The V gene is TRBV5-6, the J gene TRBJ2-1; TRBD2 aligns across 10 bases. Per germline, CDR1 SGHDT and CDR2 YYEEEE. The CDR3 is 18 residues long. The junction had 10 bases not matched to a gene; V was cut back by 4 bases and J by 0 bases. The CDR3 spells CASSAIAGGPDSYNEQFF. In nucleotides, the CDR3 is TGTGCCAGCAGCGCCATAGCGGGAGGTCCTGACTCCTACAATGAGCAGTTCTTC.

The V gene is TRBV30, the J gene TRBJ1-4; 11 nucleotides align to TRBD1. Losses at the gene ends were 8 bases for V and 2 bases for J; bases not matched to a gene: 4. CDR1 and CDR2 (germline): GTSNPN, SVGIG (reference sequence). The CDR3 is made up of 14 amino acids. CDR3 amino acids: CAGQGAFTNEKLFF. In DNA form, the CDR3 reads TGTGCCGGACAGGGGGCGTTCACTAATGAAAAACTGTTTTTT.

The CDR3: CASSYYGDTQYF. In DNA form, the CDR3 reads TGTGCCAGCAGTTACTACGGAGATACGCAGTATTTT. V usage is TRBV6-2 or TRBV6-3 and J usage is TRBJ2-3; D is ambiguous. CDR3 length: 12 amino acids. The germline V gene has CDR1 MNHEY and CDR2 SVGEGT. V gave up 1 base and J gave up 5 bases, with 4 bases separating them.

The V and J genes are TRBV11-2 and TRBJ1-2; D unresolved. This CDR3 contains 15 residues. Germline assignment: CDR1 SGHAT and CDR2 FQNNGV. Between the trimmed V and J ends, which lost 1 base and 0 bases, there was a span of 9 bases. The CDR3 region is CASSLGAIANYGYTF. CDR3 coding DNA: TGTGCCAGCAGCTTAGGGGCTATAGCTAACTATGGCTACACCTTC.

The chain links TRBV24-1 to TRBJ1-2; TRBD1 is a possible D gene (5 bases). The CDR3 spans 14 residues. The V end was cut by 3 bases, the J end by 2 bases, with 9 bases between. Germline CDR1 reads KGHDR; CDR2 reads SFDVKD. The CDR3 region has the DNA TGTGCCACCAGTGATAGGAACAGGAACTATGGCTACACCTTC. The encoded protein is CATSDRNRNYGYTF.

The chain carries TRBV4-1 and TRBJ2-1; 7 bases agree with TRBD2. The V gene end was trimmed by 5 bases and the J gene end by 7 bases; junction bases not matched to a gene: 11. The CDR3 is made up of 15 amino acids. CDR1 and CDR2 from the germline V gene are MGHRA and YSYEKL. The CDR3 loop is CASSDSSSGLNEQFF. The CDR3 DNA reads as TGCGCCAGCAGCGACTCCTCTAGCGGTCTAAATGAGCAGTTCTTC.

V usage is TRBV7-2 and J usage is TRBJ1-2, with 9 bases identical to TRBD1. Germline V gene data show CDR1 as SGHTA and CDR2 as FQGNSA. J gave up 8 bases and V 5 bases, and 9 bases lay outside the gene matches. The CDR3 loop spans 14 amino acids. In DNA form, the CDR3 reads TGTGCCAGCAGCATACAGGGGGCGTCTGGAGGCTACACCTTC. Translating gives CASSIQGASGGYTF.

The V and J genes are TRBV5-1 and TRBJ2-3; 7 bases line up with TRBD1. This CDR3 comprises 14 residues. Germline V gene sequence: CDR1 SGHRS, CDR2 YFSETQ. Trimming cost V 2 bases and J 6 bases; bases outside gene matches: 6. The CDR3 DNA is TGCGCCAGCAGCTTTGAGGGGGCGCGGGATACGCAGTATTTT. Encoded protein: CASSFEGARDTQYF.

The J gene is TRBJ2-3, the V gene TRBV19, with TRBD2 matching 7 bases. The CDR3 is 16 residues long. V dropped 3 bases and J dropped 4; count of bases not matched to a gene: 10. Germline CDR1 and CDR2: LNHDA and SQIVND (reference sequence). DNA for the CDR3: TGTGCCAGTAGTATCTCTGCGGGAGTAGGTGCAGATACGCAGTATTTT. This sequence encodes CASSISAGVGADTQYF.

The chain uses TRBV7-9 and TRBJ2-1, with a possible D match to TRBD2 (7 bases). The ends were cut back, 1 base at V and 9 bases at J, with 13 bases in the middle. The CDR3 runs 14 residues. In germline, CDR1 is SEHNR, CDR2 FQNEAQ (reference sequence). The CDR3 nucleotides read TGTGCCAGCAGCTTAGTTCGGGGGGCCGTTGAGCAGTTCTTC. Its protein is CASSLVRGAVEQFF.

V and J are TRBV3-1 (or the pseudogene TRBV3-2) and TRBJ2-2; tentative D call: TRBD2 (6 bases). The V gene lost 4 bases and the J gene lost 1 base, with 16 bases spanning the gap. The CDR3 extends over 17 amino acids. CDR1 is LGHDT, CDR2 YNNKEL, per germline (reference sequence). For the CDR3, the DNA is TGTGCCAGCAGCCTATGGACCGGGAGCCGGAACACCGGGGAGCTGTTTTTT. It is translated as CASSLWTGSRNTGELFF.

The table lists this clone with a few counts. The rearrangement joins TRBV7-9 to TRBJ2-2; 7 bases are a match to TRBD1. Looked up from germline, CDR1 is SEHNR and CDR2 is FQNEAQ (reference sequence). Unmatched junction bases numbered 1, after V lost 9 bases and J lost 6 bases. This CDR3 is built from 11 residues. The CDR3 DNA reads TGTGCCAGGCAGGGGGCCGGGGAGCTGTTTTTT. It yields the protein CARQGAGELFF.

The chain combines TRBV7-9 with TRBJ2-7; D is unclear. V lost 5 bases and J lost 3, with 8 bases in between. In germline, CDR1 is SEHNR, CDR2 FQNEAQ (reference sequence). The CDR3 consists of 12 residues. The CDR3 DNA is TGTGCCAGCAGCCTACAGCTCTACGAGCAGTACTTC. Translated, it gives CASSLQLYEQYF.

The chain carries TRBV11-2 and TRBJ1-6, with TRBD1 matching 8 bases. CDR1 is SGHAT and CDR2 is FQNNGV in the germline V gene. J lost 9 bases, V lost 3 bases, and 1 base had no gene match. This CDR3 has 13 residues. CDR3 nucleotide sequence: TGTGCCAGCAGCTTCACAGGGGGTTCACCCCTCCACTTT. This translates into CASSFTGGSPLHF.

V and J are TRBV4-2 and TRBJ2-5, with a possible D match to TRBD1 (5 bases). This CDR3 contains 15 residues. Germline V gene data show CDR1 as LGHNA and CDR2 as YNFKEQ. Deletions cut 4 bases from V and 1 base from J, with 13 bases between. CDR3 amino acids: CASSPADSLQETQYF. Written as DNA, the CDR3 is TGTGCCAGCAGCCCCGCAGACAGTCTCCAAGAGACCCAGTACTTC.